This T cell receptor beta chain was identified during a study of blood T cell repertoires in COVID-19. Using immunoSEQ multiplex PCR, the repertoire was profiled, and TCRdb retains in-frame clones only, with some absent. Altogether 6,000 to 8,000 clones are present, roughly 80% being singletons, with the ten largest covering about a third. The CDR3 is 19 residues long. The sequence was obtained from a human donor in a cohort sampled during active COVID-19. The V call is TRBV7-5, the J call TRBJ2-7; the table's D call, TRBD1, has no DNA check behind it. TRBV7-5 is a pseudogene locus. What was sequenced was peripheral blood. This chain's CDR3 is CARSLASPDSSLGAYEQYV. The CDR3 DNA reads TGTGCCAGAAGCTTAGCTTCACCGGACAGCTCCCTTGGGGCCTACGAGCAGTACGTC.